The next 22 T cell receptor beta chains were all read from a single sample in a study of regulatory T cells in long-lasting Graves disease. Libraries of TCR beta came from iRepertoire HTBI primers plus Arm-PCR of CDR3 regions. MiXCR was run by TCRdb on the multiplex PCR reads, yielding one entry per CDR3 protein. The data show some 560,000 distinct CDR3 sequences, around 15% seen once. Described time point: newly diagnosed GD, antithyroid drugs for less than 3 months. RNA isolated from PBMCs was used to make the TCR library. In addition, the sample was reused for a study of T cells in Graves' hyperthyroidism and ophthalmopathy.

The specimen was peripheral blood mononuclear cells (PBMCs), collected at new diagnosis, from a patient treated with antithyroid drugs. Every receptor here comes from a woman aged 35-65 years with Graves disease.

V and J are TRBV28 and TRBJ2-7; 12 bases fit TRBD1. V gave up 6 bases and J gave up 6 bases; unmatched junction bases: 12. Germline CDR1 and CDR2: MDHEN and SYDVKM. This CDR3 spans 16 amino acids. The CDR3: CASSANPGQGAFEQYF. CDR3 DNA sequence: TGTGCCAGCAGCGCAAACCCGGGACAGGGGGCATTCGAGCAGTACTTC. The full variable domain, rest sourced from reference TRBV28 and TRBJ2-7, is DVKVTQSSRYLVKRTGEKVFLECVQDMDHENMFWYRQDPGLGLRLIYFSYDVKMKEKGDIPEGYSVSREKKERFSLILESASTNQTSMYLCASSANPGQGAFEQYFGPGTRLTVT.

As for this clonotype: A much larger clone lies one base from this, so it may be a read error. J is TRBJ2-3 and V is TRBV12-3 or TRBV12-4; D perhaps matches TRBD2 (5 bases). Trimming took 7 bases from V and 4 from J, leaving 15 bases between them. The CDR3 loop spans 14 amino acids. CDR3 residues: CASTPTIRADTQYF. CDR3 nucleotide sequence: TGTGCCAGCACCCCGACTATCCGCGCAGATACGCAGTATTTT.

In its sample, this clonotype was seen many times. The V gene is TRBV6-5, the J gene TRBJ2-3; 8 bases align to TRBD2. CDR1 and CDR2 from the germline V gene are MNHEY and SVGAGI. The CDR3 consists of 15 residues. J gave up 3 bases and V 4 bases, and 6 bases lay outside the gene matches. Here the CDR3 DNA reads TGTGCCAGCAGTTTCGGGACTAGGGAAACAGATACGCAGTATTTT. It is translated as CASSFGTRETDTQYF.

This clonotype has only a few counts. Written as DNA, the CDR3 is TGCAGTGCTACCGACCTAAACGAAGAGACCCAGTACTTC. Protein product: CSATDLNEETQYF. The V call is TRBV20-1, the J call TRBJ2-5, with no clear D. In germline, CDR1 is DFQATT, CDR2 SNEGSKA (reference sequence). The CDR3 consists of 13 residues. Trimming took 4 bases from V and 3 from J, leaving 12 bases between them.

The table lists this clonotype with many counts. The CDR3 spells CASSPRTTNEKLFF. In DNA form, the CDR3 reads TGTGCCAGCTCACCCCGAACAACTAATGAAAAACTGTTTTTT. The chain joins TRBV18 to TRBJ1-4; D call uncertain. V lost 3 bases, J lost 0 bases, and 5 bases lay in between. The germline gives CDR1 KGHSH, CDR2 LQKENI. The CDR3 totals 14 residues.

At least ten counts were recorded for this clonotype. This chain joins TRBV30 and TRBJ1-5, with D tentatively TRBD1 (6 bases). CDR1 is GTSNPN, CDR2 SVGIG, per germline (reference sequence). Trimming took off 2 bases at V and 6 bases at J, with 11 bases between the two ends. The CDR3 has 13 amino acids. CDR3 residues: CAWSWVGAQPQHF. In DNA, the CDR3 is TGTGCCTGGAGTTGGGTGGGGGCTCAGCCCCAGCATTTT.

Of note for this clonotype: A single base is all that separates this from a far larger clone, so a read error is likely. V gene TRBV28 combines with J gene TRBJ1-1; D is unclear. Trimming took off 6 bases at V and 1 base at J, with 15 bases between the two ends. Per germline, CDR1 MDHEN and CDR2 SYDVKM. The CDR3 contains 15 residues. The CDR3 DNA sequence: TGTGCCAGCAGCCAAGGGAGAATTGGGAACACTGAAGCTTTCTTT. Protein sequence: CASSQGRIGNTEAFF.

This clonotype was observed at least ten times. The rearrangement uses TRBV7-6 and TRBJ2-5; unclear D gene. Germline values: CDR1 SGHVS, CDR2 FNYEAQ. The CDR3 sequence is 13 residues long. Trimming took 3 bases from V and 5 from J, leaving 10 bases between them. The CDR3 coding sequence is TGTGCCAGCAGCTTCTCGGAAGGGGAGACCCAGTACTTC. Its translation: CASSFSEGETQYF.

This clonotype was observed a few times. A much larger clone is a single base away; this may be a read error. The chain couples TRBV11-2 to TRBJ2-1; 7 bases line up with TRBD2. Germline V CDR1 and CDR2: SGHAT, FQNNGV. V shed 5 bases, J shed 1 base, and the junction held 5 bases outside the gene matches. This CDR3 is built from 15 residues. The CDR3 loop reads CASSPTSESYNEQFF. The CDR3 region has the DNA TGTGCCAGCAGCCCAACTAGCGAATCCTACAATGAGCAGTTCTTC.

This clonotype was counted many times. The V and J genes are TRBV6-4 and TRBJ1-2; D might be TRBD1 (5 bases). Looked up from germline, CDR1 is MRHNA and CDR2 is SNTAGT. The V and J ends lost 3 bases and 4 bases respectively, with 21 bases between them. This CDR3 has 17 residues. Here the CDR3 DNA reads TGTGCCAGCAGTGAAAGGGGCAGCTCCGAGGACTTCTATGGCTACACCTTC. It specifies CASSERGSSEDFYGYTF.

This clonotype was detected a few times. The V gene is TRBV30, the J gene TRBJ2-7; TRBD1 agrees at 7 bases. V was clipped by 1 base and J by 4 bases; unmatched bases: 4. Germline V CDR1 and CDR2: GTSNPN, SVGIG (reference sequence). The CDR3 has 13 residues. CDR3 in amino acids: CAWSAGTVYEQYF. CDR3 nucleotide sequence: TGTGCCTGGAGTGCCGGGACAGTATACGAGCAGTACTTC.

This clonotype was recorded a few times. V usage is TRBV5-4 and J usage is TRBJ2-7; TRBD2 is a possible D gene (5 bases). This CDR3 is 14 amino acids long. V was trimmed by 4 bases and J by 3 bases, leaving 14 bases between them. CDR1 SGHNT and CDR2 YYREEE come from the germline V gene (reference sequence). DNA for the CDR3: TGTGCCAGCAGCCCCGGGCGGGCCCTCTACGAGCAGTACTTC. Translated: CASSPGRALYEQYF.

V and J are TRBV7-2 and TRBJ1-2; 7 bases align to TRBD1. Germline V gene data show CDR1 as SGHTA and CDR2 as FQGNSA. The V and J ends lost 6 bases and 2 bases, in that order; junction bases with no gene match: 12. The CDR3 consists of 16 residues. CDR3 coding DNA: TGTGCCAGCAGACCCGGGGGGGGACAGAGAAACTATGGCTACACCTTC. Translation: CASRPGGGQRNYGYTF.

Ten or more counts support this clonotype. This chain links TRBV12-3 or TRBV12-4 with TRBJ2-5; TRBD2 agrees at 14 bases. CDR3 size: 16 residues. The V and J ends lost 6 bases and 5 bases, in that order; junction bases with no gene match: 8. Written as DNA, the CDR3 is TGTGCCAGCAGAGGGACTAGCGGGGGTCCGGGCGAGACCCAGTACTTC. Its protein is CASRGTSGGPGETQYF.

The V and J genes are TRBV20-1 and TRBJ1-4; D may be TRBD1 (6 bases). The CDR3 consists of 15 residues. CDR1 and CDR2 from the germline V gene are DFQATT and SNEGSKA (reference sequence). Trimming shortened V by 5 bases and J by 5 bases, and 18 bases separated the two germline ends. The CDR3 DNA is TGCAGTGCTCGCGGGGGGGACACCGCGAATGAAAAACTGTTTTTT. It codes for CSARGGDTANEKLFF.

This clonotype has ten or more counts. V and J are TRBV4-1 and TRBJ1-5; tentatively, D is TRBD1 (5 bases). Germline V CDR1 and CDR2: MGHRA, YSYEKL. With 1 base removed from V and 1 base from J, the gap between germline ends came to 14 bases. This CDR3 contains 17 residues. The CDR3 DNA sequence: TGCGCCAGCAGCCAAGTCCCCTCGGGGGTCAGCAATCAGCCCCAGCATTTT. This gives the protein CASSQVPSGVSNQPQHF.

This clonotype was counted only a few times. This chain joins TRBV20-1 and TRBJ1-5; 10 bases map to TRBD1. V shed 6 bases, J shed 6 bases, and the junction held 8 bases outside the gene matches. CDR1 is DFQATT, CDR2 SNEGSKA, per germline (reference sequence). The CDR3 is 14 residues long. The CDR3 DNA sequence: TGCAGTGCAATGACAGGGGGCAACGGTCAGCCCCAGCATTTT. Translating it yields CSAMTGGNGQPQHF.

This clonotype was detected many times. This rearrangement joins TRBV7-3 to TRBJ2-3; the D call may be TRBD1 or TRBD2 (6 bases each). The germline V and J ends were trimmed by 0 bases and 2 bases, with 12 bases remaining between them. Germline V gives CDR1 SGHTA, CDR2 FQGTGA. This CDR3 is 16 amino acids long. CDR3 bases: TGTGCCAGCAGCTTAACGTTAGGGGGACTCACAGATACGCAGTATTTT. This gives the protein CASSLTLGGLTDTQYF.

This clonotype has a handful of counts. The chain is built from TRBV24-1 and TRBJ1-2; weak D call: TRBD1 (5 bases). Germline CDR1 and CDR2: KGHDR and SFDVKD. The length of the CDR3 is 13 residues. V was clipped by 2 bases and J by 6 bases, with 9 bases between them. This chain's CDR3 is CATSDSETDGYTF. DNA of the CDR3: TGTGCCACCAGTGATTCCGAGACAGATGGCTACACCTTC.

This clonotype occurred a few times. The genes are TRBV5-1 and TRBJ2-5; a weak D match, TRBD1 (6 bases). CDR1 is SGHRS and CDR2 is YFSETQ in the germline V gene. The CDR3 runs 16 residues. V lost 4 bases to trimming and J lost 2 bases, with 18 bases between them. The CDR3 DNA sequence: TGCGCCAGCAGCCCCATCCCAACAGGGCAACAAGAGACCCAGTACTTC. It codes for CASSPIPTGQQETQYF.

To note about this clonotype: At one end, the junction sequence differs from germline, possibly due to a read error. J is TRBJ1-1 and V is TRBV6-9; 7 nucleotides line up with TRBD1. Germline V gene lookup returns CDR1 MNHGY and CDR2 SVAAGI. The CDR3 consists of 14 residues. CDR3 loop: CASSYLGEQGKAFF. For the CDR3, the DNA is TGTGCTAGCAGTTACTTGGGGGAACAGGGGAAAGCTTTCTTT.

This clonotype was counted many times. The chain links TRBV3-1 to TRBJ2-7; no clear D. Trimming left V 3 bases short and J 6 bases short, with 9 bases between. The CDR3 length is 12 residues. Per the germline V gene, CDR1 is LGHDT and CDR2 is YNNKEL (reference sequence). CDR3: CASSQASPEQYF. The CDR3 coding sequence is TGTGCCAGCAGCCAGGCCTCTCCCGAGCAGTACTTC.